These T cell receptor beta chains were read from a single sample in a study of control samples from healthy donors and cancer patients. Method: immunoSEQ multiplex PCR; TCRdb's copy keeps in-frame clones and lacks some. The sample records 170,000 or so clones, approximately 94% being singletons. Sequenced sample: blood. These receptors came from a woman under 30 in good health. The CDR3 runs from the conserved cysteine through the conserved F or W. D genes are given only for firm matches. Where a row states a size, it is once, few, many or the class of an expanded clone; other rows omit it.

>TRBV4-1|TRBJ2-7|-|-
CASSQDSGAYEQYF
TGCGCCAGCAGCCAAGATTCAGGCGCCTACGAGCAGTACTTC
>TRBV18|TRBJ1-6|TRBD1|-
CASSPSTGAGSPLHF
TGTGCCAGCTCACCGTCTACAGGGGCAGGATCACCCCTCCACTTT
>TRBV21-1|TRBJ2-5|-|-
CASSLGGREGLQETQYF
TGTGCCAGCAGCTTAGGGGGACGGGAGGGGTTACAAGAGACCCAGTACTTC
>TRBV25-1|TRBJ2-2|TRBD1|-
CASRDRRPTGELFF
TGTGCCAGCCGGGACAGACGTCCCACCGGGGAGCTGTTTTTT
>TRBV6-5|TRBJ1-5|-|-
CASSPGSGSGQPQHF
TGTGCCAGCAGTCCGGGGTCAGGCTCGGGTCAGCCCCAGCATTTT
>TRBV4-1|TRBJ1-1|TRBD1|-
CASSRTGMNTEAFF
TGCGCCAGCAGCCGGACAGGGATGAACACTGAAGCTTTCTTT
>TRBV6-5|TRBJ2-5|-|-
CASSYSELARETQYF
TGTGCCAGCAGTTACTCCGAACTAGCCCGGGAGACCCAGTACTTC
>TRBV5-4|TRBJ2-1|TRBD2|-
CASSPGTSGRGAYNEQFF
TGTGCCAGCAGCCCCGGGACTAGCGGGAGGGGCGCCTACAATGAGCAGTTCTTC
>TRBV5-4|TRBJ1-5|-|-
CASSLQGEQPQHF
TGTGCCAGCAGCTTGCAAGGGGAGCAGCCCCAGCATTTT
>TRBV6-5|TRBJ1-4|-|-
CASSRGVDGGEKLFF
TGTGCCAGCAGTCGGGGGGTTGATGGTGGAGAAAAACTGTTTTTT
>TRBV4-2|TRBJ2-7|TRBD1|once
CASSLDGQAVNEQYF
TGTGCCAGCAGCCTTGATGGACAGGCCGTAAACGAGCAGTACTTC
>TRBV5-6|TRBJ2-7|-|-
CASRPFSGENFHF
TGTGCCAGCAGACCTTTTTCAGGGGAAAATTTCCACTTC
>TRBV7-2|TRBJ2-3|-|-
CASSLSPPGDTQYF
TGTGCCAGCAGCTTATCTCCCCCGGGGGATACGCAGTATTTT
>TRBV11-3|TRBJ2-3|TRBD2|-
CASTLGVGAGVPLDTQYF
TGTGCCAGCACCTTAGGGGTTGGAGCGGGAGTACCTTTGGATACGCAGTATTTT
>TRBV7-2|TRBJ1-2|TRBD1|-
CASSFGTGIYGYTF
TGTGCCAGCAGCTTCGGGACAGGAATCTATGGCTACACCTTC
>TRBV12-3/TRBV12-4|TRBJ2-3|-|-
CASTPDPTDTQYF
TGTGCCAGCACCCCGGACCCCACAGATACGCAGTATTTT
>TRBV5-1|TRBJ1-2|TRBD1|-
CASSLTGANYGYTF
TGCGCCAGCAGCTTGACAGGGGCTAACTATGGCTACACCTTC
>TRBV29-1|TRBJ1-2|-|-
CSVAGTFGYTF
TGCAGCGTTGCAGGGACTTTCGGCTACACCTTC
>TRBV7-2|TRBJ2-6|TRBD2|-
CASSPSGAPFSGANVLTF
TGTGCCAGCAGCCCCAGCGGGGCCCCCTTCTCTGGGGCCAACGTCCTGACTTTC
>TRBV6-5|TRBJ1-1|-|-
CASRPRGETPEAFF
TGTGCCAGCAGACCACGGGGGGAAACTCCTGAAGCTTTCTTT
>TRBV19|TRBJ2-1|-|-
CASRSTGLGNEQFF
TGTGCCAGTAGATCAACCGGGCTGGGGAATGAGCAGTTCTTC
>TRBV3-1/TRBV3-2|TRBJ1-5|-|-
CASSQVGPGGNQPQHF
TGTGCCAGCAGCCAAGTTGGGCCGGGGGGCAATCAGCCCCAGCATTTT
>TRBV11-2|TRBJ2-2|-|-
CASRRRVTNTGELFF
TGTGCCAGCAGACGCAGGGTGACGAACACCGGGGAGCTGTTTTTT
>TRBV19|TRBJ2-1|TRBD2|-
CASSEVGGRKVRNEQFF
TGTGCCAGTAGTGAAGTGGGCGGGAGGAAAGTTCGGAATGAGCAGTTCTTC
>TRBV11-3|TRBJ1-6|-|-
CASSLGQGRNSPLHF
TGTGCCAGCAGCTTAGGTCAGGGGCGTAATTCACCCCTCCACTTT
>TRBV27|TRBJ2-7|TRBD2|once
CASRNVAGLFSEQYF
TGTGCCAGCAGAAATGTAGCGGGCCTTTTTTCCGAGCAGTACTTC
>TRBV6-2/TRBV6-3|TRBJ2-7|TRBD2|-
CASSSIPGLAGDLSYEQYF
TGTGCCAGCAGTTCTATACCGGGACTAGCGGGAGACCTCTCCTACGAGCAGTACTTC
>TRBV6-6|TRBJ1-5|-|-
CASSLQGGGQPQHF
TGTGCCAGCAGTCTTCAGGGCGGGGGTCAGCCCCAGCATTTT
>TRBV19|TRBJ1-3|-|-
CASRDRLISSGNTIYF
TGTGCCAGTAGGGATCGTCTGATCAGCTCTGGAAACACCATATATTTT
>TRBV6-5|TRBJ1-5|TRBD1|-
CASSLSRGQPQHF
TGTGCCAGCAGTCTATCCAGGGGGCAGCCCCAGCATTTT
>TRBV28|TRBJ2-7|TRBD2|-
CASEPRTSARSPLGEQYF
TGTGCCAGCGAACCCAGGACTAGCGCGAGATCCCCCCTGGGGGAGCAGTACTTC
>TRBV3-1/TRBV3-2|TRBJ1-1|TRBD1|-
CASSQPRTGTGNTEAFF
TGTGCCAGCAGCCAACCCCGAACCGGGACAGGGAACACTGAAGCTTTCTTT
>TRBV6-5|TRBJ2-7|TRBD1|-
CASSYGQELSYEQYF
TGTGCCAGCAGTTACGGACAGGAGCTCTCCTACGAGCAGTACTTC
>TRBV7-9|TRBJ1-5|-|-
CASSLGGGDQPQHF
TGTGCCAGCAGCTTAGGAGGGGGTGACCAGCCCCAGCATTTT
>TRBV28|TRBJ1-4|TRBD1|once
CASSRLPGQGNEKLFF
TGTGCCAGCAGCCGTTTACCGGGACAGGGGAATGAAAAACTGTTTTTT
>TRBV7-9|TRBJ2-2|TRBD2|-
CASSLTGGTGELFF
TGTGCCAGCAGCTTAACGGGGGGCACCGGGGAGCTGTTTTTT
>TRBV3-1/TRBV3-2|TRBJ1-6|-|-
CASSSWRSYSPLHF
TGTGCCAGCAGCTCGTGGCGCAGCTATTCACCCCTCCACTTT
>TRBV28|TRBJ2-7|TRBD2|-
CASNQGRGDEQYF
TGTGCCAGCAATCAGGGCCGGGGGGACGAGCAGTACTTC
>TRBV27|TRBJ2-3|TRBD1|-
CASIPQLRAGGSDTQYF
TGTGCCAGCATCCCTCAACTCAGGGCAGGGGGCTCAGATACGCAGTATTTT
>TRBV7-9|TRBJ2-6|-|-
CASSSGTQRGANVLTF
TGTGCCAGCAGTTCCGGGACCCAGAGAGGGGCCAACGTCCTGACTTTC
>TRBV27|TRBJ2-1|TRBD2|-
CASSLFGVLLAGGPLRNYNEQFF
TGTGCCAGCAGTCTCTTTGGCGTTCTCTTAGCGGGGGGGCCCTTACGAAACTACAATGAGCAGTTCTTC
>TRBV14|TRBJ2-7|-|-
CASSQTAWGATYEQYF
TGTGCCAGCAGCCAAACAGCTTGGGGGGCCACCTACGAGCAGTACTTC
>TRBV24-1|TRBJ1-5|TRBD1|once
CATSDPTGGNQPQHF
TGTGCCACCAGTGACCCGACAGGGGGCAATCAGCCCCAGCATTTT
>TRBV28|TRBJ1-1|TRBD1|-
CASRRQGDTEAFF
TGTGCCAGCAGACGACAGGGGGATACTGAAGCTTTCTTT
>TRBV2|TRBJ1-5|-|-
CASSATLFSNQPQHF
TGTGCCAGCAGTGCTACCCTATTTAGCAATCAGCCCCAGCATTTT
>TRBV10-3|TRBJ2-1|TRBD2|-
CAISDLAGRNEQFF
TGTGCCATCAGCGATCTAGCGGGACGGAATGAGCAGTTCTTC
>TRBV6-2/TRBV6-3|TRBJ1-2|-|-
CASSYAGDYGYTF
TGTGCCAGCAGTTACGCAGGGGACTATGGCTACACCTTC
>TRBV18|TRBJ2-2|TRBD1|-
CASSPRQGYTGELFF
TGTGCCAGCTCACCCCGACAGGGTTACACCGGGGAGCTGTTTTTT